This TCR beta chain was identified in a study of CXCR3-negative and CXCR3-positive naive CD8 T cells. The study, taken as a whole, reports: The TRB CDR3s that CXCR3-positive naive cells carried were more hydrophobic than those of CXCR3-negative naive cells.

To note about this clonotype: Its target is not known.

Looked up from germline, CDR1 is SGHKS and CDR2 is YYEKEE (reference sequence). The CDR3 spans 15 residues. TRB cDNA was prepared as libraries by UMI-labeled 5' RACE. TCRdb re-analyzed the 5' RACE reads; it lists each CDR3 protein once, without DNA. This table holds around 80,000 distinct CDR3 sequences. The sequenced sample was naive CXCR3+ CD8+ T cells from blood. Noted subset: CD45RO-CCR7+CD27+CD95- naive CD8+ T cells expressing CXCR3 (TNR3+). This chain uses TRBV5-5 with TRBJ2-7; TCRdb's D gene call, TRBD2, goes unchecked for lack of DNA. The receptor comes from a human donor in good health. Some clones in this sample may be carry-over from other donors' samples. The CDR3 spells CASSLWAGPSYEQYF.